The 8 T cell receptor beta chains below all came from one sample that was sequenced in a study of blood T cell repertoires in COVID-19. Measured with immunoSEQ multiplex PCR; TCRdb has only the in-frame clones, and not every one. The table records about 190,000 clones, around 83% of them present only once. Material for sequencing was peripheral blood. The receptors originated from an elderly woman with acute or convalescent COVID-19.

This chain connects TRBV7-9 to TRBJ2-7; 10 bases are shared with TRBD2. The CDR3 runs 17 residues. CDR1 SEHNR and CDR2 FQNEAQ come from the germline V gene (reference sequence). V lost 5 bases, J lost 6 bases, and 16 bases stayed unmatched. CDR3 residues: CASSPSNRAGGPTEQYF. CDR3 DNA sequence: TGTGCCAGCAGCCCCTCTAATCGAGCGGGAGGGCCGACCGAGCAGTACTTC.

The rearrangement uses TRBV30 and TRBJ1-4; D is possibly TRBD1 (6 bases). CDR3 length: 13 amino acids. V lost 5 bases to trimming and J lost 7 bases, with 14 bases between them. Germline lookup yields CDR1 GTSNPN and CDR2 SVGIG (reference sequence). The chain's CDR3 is CAWGTQGSEKLFF. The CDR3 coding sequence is TGTGCCTGGGGGACACAGGGAAGTGAAAAACTGTTTTTT.

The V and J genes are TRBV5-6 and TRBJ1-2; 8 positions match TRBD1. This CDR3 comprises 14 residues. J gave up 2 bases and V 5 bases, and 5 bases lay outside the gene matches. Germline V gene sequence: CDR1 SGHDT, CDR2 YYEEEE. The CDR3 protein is CASRFRQGNYGYTF. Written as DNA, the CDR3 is TGTGCCAGCAGATTCCGACAGGGGAACTATGGCTACACCTTC.

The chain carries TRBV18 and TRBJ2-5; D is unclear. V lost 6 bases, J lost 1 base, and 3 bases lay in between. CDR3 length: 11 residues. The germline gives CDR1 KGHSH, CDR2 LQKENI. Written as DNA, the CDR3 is TGTGCCAGCTCTATCCAAGAGACCCAGTACTTC. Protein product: CASSIQETQYF.

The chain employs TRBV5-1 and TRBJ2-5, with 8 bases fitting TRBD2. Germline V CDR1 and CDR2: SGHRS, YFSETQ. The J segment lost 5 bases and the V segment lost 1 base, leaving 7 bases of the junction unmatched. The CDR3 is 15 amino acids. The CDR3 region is CASSLLAGLEETQYF. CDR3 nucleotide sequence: TGCGCCAGCAGCTTGTTAGCGGGACTTGAGGAGACCCAGTACTTC. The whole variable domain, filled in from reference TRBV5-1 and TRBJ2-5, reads KAGVTQTPRYLIKTRGQQVTLSCSPISGHRSVSWYQQTPGQGLQFLFEYFSETQRNKGNFPGRFSGRQFSNSRSEMNVSTLELGDSALYLCASSLLAGLEETQYFGPGTRLLVL.

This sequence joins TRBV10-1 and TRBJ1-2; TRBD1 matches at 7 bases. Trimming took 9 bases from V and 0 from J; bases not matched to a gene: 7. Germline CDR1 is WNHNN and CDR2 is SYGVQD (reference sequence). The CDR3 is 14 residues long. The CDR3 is CARPRQGTNYGYTF. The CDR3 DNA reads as TGCGCCAGACCTCGACAGGGCACTAACTATGGCTACACCTTC.

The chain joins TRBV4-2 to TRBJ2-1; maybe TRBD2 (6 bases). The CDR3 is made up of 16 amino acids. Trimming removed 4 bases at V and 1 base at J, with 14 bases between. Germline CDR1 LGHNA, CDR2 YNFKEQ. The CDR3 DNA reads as TGTGCCAGCAGCCTCGTGGGCGGGGCGTCCTACAATGAGCAGTTCTTC. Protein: CASSLVGGASYNEQFF.

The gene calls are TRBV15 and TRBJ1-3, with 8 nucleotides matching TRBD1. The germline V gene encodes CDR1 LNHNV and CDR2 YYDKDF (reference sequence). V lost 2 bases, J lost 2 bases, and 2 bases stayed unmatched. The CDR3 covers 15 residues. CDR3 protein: CATSRPTGAGNTIYF. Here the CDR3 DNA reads TGTGCCACCAGCAGACCGACAGGGGCTGGAAACACCATATATTTT.